These T cell receptor beta chains were read from a single sample in a study of blood T cell repertoires in COVID-19. Repertoires were generated with immunoSEQ multiplex PCR, while TCRdb's copy carries only in-frame clones and drops some. There are roughly 120,000 clones in the sample; about 82% occur only once, and roughly 4.9% lies in the top ten. What was sequenced was peripheral blood. These receptors came from a human donor in a cohort sampled during active COVID-19. Each CDR3 is given with its conserved first and last residue. The D gene is left open where the match is weak. Size is omitted from some rows. Given values are once, few, many or a class for expanded clones.

v_call,j_call,clone_size,d_call,cdr3_aa,cdr3_nt
TRBV6-9,TRBJ2-7,once,TRBD1,CASSYGGQGAYEQYF,TGTGCCAGCAGTTATGGGGGACAGGGGGCCTACGAGCAGTACTTC
TRBV11-2,TRBJ2-2,.,.,CASSKQTGAELFF,TGTGCCAGCAGCAAACAGACAGGCGCGGAGCTGTTTTTT
TRBV30,TRBJ2-7,.,.,CAWSRTVTYEQYF,TGTGCCTGGAGCAGGACAGTCACCTACGAGCAGTACTTC
TRBV7-9,TRBJ2-7,once,.,CASSGATGVGYEQYF,TGTGCCAGCAGCGGCGCGACGGGAGTTGGGTACGAGCAGTACTTC
TRBV19,TRBJ2-7,.,TRBD1,CASSIDGQGVTYEQYF,TGTGCCAGTAGTATCGACGGACAGGGAGTAACCTACGAGCAGTACTTC
TRBV7-2,TRBJ2-3,.,TRBD2,CASSKLAGGPDTQYF,TGTGCCAGCAGCAAACTAGCGGGAGGGCCGGATACGCAGTATTTT
TRBV28,TRBJ2-7,.,TRBD2,CASRTSGSRYEQYF,TGTGCCAGCAGGACTAGCGGGAGCCGGTACGAGCAGTACTTC
TRBV7-9,TRBJ1-2,.,.,CASSLDSNYGYTF,TGTGCCAGCAGCTTAGACAGTAACTATGGCTACACCTTC
TRBV29-1,TRBJ2-5,.,.,CSVDQFQETQYF,TGCAGCGTTGATCAGTTCCAAGAGACCCAGTACTTC
TRBV18,TRBJ2-7,.,TRBD2,CASSSRGGVIRPYEQYF,TGTGCCAGCTCATCTCGGGGGGGAGTGATTCGACCCTACGAGCAGTACTTC
TRBV2,TRBJ1-2,.,.,CASSGSGPRGGYTF,TGTGCCAGCAGTGGTAGTGGCCCGAGGGGGGGCTACACCTTC
TRBV10-3,TRBJ1-2,.,.,CAISVEGAGNYGYTF,TGTGCCATCAGTGTAGAAGGTGCAGGGAACTATGGCTACACCTTC
TRBV18,TRBJ1-5,.,.,CASSPGGFNQPQHF,TGTGCCAGCTCACCAGGGGGCTTCAATCAGCCCCAGCATTTT
TRBV7-2,TRBJ2-7,.,TRBD2,CASSLSGTSGYYEQYF,TGTGCCAGCAGCTTAAGTGGGACTAGCGGTTACTACGAGCAGTACTTC
TRBV7-2,TRBJ1-4,.,TRBD1,CASSLTQGGTNEKLFF,TGTGCCAGCAGCTTGACCCAGGGGGGAACTAATGAAAAACTGTTTTTT
TRBV19,TRBJ2-5,.,TRBD2,CASNGGRARETQYF,TGTGCCAGTAACGGCGGGAGGGCCAGAGAGACCCAGTACTTC
TRBV19,TRBJ1-2,.,.,CASGEGYTF,TGTGCCAGTGGGGAGGGCTACACCTTC
TRBV2,TRBJ2-1,.,TRBD2,CASSENPGLAGVDMNEQFF,TGTGCCAGCAGTGAAAATCCGGGACTAGCGGGAGTTGACATGAATGAGCAGTTCTTC
TRBV5-1,TRBJ2-7,.,.,CASSLRVGGSGAYEQYF,TGCGCCAGCAGCCTTCGGGTTGGCGGCAGTGGCGCCTACGAGCAGTACTTC
TRBV18,TRBJ1-1,.,.,CASSPYGNTEAFF,TGTGCCAGCTCACCATACGGGAACACTGAAGCTTTCTTT
TRBV5-1,TRBJ1-2,.,TRBD1,CASSYGPGQDYGYTF,TGCGCCAGCAGCTACGGACCGGGACAGGACTATGGCTACACCTTC
TRBV28,TRBJ2-2,.,TRBD1,CASSLPGQVTGELFF,TGTGCCAGCAGCCTACCGGGACAGGTAACCGGGGAGCTGTTTTTT
TRBV7-9,TRBJ2-7,few,TRBD1,CASSRPGQGNEQYF,TGTGCCAGCAGTAGACCGGGACAGGGGAACGAGCAGTACTTC
TRBV4-1,TRBJ2-3,.,TRBD2,CASSQDPGGYDTQYF,TGCGCCAGCAGCCAAGATCCGGGAGGATATGATACGCAGTATTTT
TRBV11-2,TRBJ2-7,few,TRBD2,CASSLESGGSEQYF,TGTGCCAGCAGCTTAGAATCGGGGGGGAGCGAGCAGTACTTC
TRBV5-1,TRBJ2-7,.,TRBD2,CASSSRTSGSYEQYF,TGCGCCAGCAGCTCCCGGACTAGCGGGAGTTACGAGCAGTACTTC
TRBV29-1,TRBJ1-3,.,.,CSVTGSLAGNTIYF,TGCAGCGTGACAGGTTCCCTCGCTGGAAACACCATATATTTT
TRBV23-1,TRBJ1-5,few,.,CASSHRVCGCQPQHF,TGCGCCAGCAGTCACCGGGTTTGCGGGTGTCAGCCCCAGCATTTT
TRBV7-9,TRBJ1-1,.,.,CASSHLENTEAFF,TGTGCCAGCAGCCATTTAGAGAACACTGAAGCTTTCTTT